This note documents a single TCR beta chain sequence. The data derive from a study of T cell changes during pregnancy in multiple sclerosis. Generated by immunoSEQ multiplex PCR, the TCRdb table keeps only in-frame clones and is missing some. The table lists approximately 20,000 clones, 80% to 95% of them singletons. The material sequenced was CD4+ T cells from peripheral blood mononuclear cells, taken in the third trimester of pregnancy. This clonotype originated in a female donor with multiple sclerosis, enrolled in a pregnancy study.

The CDR3 sequence is CASSQDWRVETRGYTF. CDR3 bases: TGCGCCAGCAGCCAAGATTGGAGAGTCGAAACCCGGGGCTACACCTTC. The genes are TRBV4-3 and TRBJ1-2; D is ambiguous. Per the germline V gene, CDR1 is LGHNA and CDR2 is YSLEER. This CDR3 is built from 16 residues. Trimming took off 0 bases at V and 8 bases at J, with 19 bases between the two ends.